Below, 2 T cell receptor beta chains from the same sample are listed, as sequenced in a study of blood T cell repertoires in COVID-19. Profiling relied on immunoSEQ multiplex PCR, and the TCRdb table lists in-frame clones only, not all of them. Here the sample spans about 86,000 clones, approximately 88% being singletons. Sequencing was carried out using peripheral blood. The receptors stem from an elderly woman with active or convalescent COVID-19.

V and J are TRBV7-9 and TRBJ2-1; D unclear. Germline CDR1 SEHNR, CDR2 FQNEAQ (reference sequence). There are 17 residues in the CDR3. V shed 2 bases and J shed 1 base, with 15 bases lying between them. The CDR3 is CASSLSLAGVSYNEQFF. As DNA, the CDR3 is TGTGCCAGCAGCTTATCCCTCGCCGGAGTATCCTACAATGAGCAGTTCTTC.

This sequence joins TRBV5-3 and TRBJ2-2; 12 bases agree with TRBD1. TRBV5-3 is classed as an ORF, of uncertain function. With 3 bases clipped from V and 4 bases from J, the junction kept 4 bases outside the gene matches. This CDR3 is 16 amino acids long. The chain's CDR3 is CARSSGQGAATGELFF. In DNA, the CDR3 is TGTGCCAGAAGCTCGGGACAGGGGGCGGCCACCGGGGAGCTGTTTTTT.